The sequence of this T cell receptor (beta chain) was determined in a study of T cell changes during pregnancy in multiple sclerosis. Sequenced by immunoSEQ multiplex PCR; TCRdb stores in-frame clones only, minus some. This sample carries roughly 40,000 clones, around 94% of them seen once, and the ten largest clones take 0.95% to 1.5%. From germline, CDR1 is SQVTM and CDR2 ANQGSEA. This CDR3 comprises 13 residues. Trimming cost V 2 bases and J 6 bases, with 14 bases left between them. This specimen was peripheral blood, taken before pregnancy. The chain has TRBV29-1 and TRBJ2-7, with D possibly being TRBD2 (7 bases). The receptor was isolated from a female donor with multiple sclerosis, enrolled in a pregnancy study. The CDR3 DNA is TGCAGCGTTGAATGGGTAGGGGGGGGCGAGCAGTACTTC. Protein product: CSVEWVGGGEQYF.